These T cell receptor beta chains were read from a single sample in a study of T cells in Graves' hyperthyroidism and ophthalmopathy. TCRdb processed the multiplex PCR reads anew with MiXCR; each CDR3 protein has one entry. The sample gives fewer than 650,000 distinct CDR3 sequences, around 13% of which show up once; about 15% is in the top ten. Sequencing was carried out using blood. These receptors were obtained from a woman aged 35 to 49 with Graves' hyperthyroidism. The CDR3 runs from the conserved cysteine through the conserved F or W. D genes are given only for firm matches. The size entry is marked missing in some rows and otherwise reads once, few, many or a size class.

V gene: TRBV24-1
clone size: many
CDR3 length: 16
J gene: TRBJ2-1
D gene: .
CDR3 protein: CATSDWDTSSYNEQFF
CDR3 DNA: TGTGCCACCAGTGATTGGGACACGAGCTCCTACAATGAGCAGTTCTTC

V gene: TRBV27
clone size: few
CDR3 length: 13
J gene: TRBJ1-2
D gene: .
CDR3 protein: CASSFGQGRAYTF
CDR3 DNA: TGTGCCAGCAGCTTCGGCCAGGGGAGAGCCTACACCTTC

V gene: TRBV13
clone size: few
CDR3 length: 16
J gene: TRBJ2-2
D gene: TRBD2
CDR3 protein: CASSLASGRNTGELFF
CDR3 DNA: TGTGCCAGCAGCTTAGCCAGCGGGAGGAACACCGGGGAGCTGTTTTTT

V gene: TRBV29-1
clone size: .
CDR3 length: 14
J gene: TRBJ2-7
D gene: .
CDR3 protein: CSVVTGDYSYEQYF
CDR3 DNA: TGCAGCGTCGTTACAGGGGACTATTCCTACGAGCAGTACTTC

V gene: TRBV7-8
clone size: few
CDR3 length: 13
J gene: TRBJ2-3
D gene: .
CDR3 protein: CASSLKLQDTQYF
CDR3 DNA: TGTGCCAGCAGCTTAAAGCTGCAAGATACGCAGTATTTT

V gene: TRBV12-3/TRBV12-4
clone size: .
CDR3 length: 14
J gene: TRBJ2-7
D gene: TRBD1
CDR3 protein: CASSTGTGAREQYF
CDR3 DNA: TGTGCCAGCAGTACCGGGACAGGGGCGCGTGAGCAGTACTTC

V gene: TRBV28
clone size: many
CDR3 length: 17
J gene: TRBJ2-3
D gene: .
CDR3 protein: CASGLSPGSLGTDTQYF
CDR3 DNA: TGTGCCAGCGGACTGAGCCCCGGGAGTTTAGGTACAGATACGCAGTATTTT

V gene: TRBV12-3/TRBV12-4
clone size: many
CDR3 length: 18
J gene: TRBJ2-3
D gene: TRBD2
CDR3 protein: CASSPNLAGGPHTDTQYF
CDR3 DNA: TGTGCCAGCAGCCCGAATCTAGCGGGAGGTCCCCACACAGATACGCAGTATTTT

V gene: TRBV12-3/TRBV12-4
clone size: many
CDR3 length: 14
J gene: TRBJ1-2
D gene: .
CDR3 protein: CATRTSQANYGYTF
CDR3 DNA: TGTGCCACCAGGACATCCCAAGCTAACTATGGCTACACCTTC

V gene: TRBV11-2
clone size: .
CDR3 length: 15
J gene: TRBJ2-7
D gene: .
CDR3 protein: CASSLRVTDSYEQYF
CDR3 DNA: TGTGCCAGCAGCTTAAGAGTCACAGACTCCTACGAGCAGTACTTC

V gene: TRBV2
clone size: many
CDR3 length: 15
J gene: TRBJ1-4
D gene: TRBD1
CDR3 protein: CASSASGGHNEKLFF
CDR3 DNA: TGTGCCAGCAGTGCGTCAGGGGGCCACAATGAAAAACTGTTTTTT

V gene: TRBV29-1
clone size: few
CDR3 length: 10
J gene: TRBJ1-1
D gene: .
CDR3 protein: CSAGDTEAFF
CDR3 DNA: TGCAGCGCCGGGGACACTGAAGCTTTCTTT

V gene: TRBV28
clone size: .
CDR3 length: 15
J gene: TRBJ2-7
D gene: TRBD1
CDR3 protein: CASSSPGTGSHEQYF
CDR3 DNA: TGTGCCAGCAGTTCCCCCGGGACAGGGTCCCACGAGCAGTACTTC

V gene: TRBV2
clone size: many
CDR3 length: 15
J gene: TRBJ2-1
D gene: TRBD2
CDR3 protein: CASRGLAGGENEQFF
CDR3 DNA: TGTGCCAGCAGAGGACTAGCGGGAGGTGAAAATGAGCAGTTCTTC

V gene: TRBV20-1
clone size: few
CDR3 length: 12
J gene: TRBJ2-7
D gene: TRBD1
CDR3 protein: CSARDDRGEQYF
CDR3 DNA: TGCAGTGCTAGAGATGACAGGGGCGAGCAGTACTTC

V gene: TRBV2
clone size: .
CDR3 length: 11
J gene: TRBJ1-3
D gene: .
CDR3 protein: CASSVGNTIYF
CDR3 DNA: TGTGCCAGCAGCGTCGGAAACACCATATATTTT

V gene: TRBV7-3
clone size: once
CDR3 length: 16
J gene: TRBJ1-5
D gene: TRBD1
CDR3 protein: CASSSRTGSRNQPQHF
CDR3 DNA: TGTGCCAGCAGCTCCCGGACAGGGAGTCGGAATCAGCCCCAGCATTTT

V gene: TRBV6-1
clone size: few
CDR3 length: 13
J gene: TRBJ1-6
D gene: .
CDR3 protein: CAGGTVNNSPLHF
CDR3 DNA: TGTGCCGGGGGAACAGTAAATAATTCACCCCTCCACTTT

V gene: TRBV2
clone size: many
CDR3 length: 14
J gene: TRBJ1-1
D gene: TRBD1
CDR3 protein: CASSDRGRSTEAFF
CDR3 DNA: TGTGCCAGCAGTGACAGGGGGCGAAGCACTGAAGCTTTCTTT

V gene: TRBV30
clone size: .
CDR3 length: 14
J gene: TRBJ2-3
D gene: TRBD2
CDR3 protein: CAWTSSGSTDTQYF
CDR3 DNA: TGTGCCTGGACCTCTAGCGGGAGCACAGATACGCAGTATTTT

V gene: TRBV5-1
clone size: few
CDR3 length: 14
J gene: TRBJ2-1
D gene: .
CDR3 protein: CASSILTSYNEQFF
CDR3 DNA: TGCGCCAGCAGCATACTGACTAGCTACAATGAGCAGTTCTTC

V gene: TRBV7-6
clone size: .
CDR3 length: 15
J gene: TRBJ1-3
D gene: .
CDR3 protein: CASSLAAGWRNTIYF
CDR3 DNA: TGTGCCAGCAGCTTAGCAGCAGGGTGGAGAAACACCATATATTTT

V gene: TRBV28
clone size: .
CDR3 length: 16
J gene: TRBJ1-2
D gene: TRBD1
CDR3 protein: CASSLGRDRPLYGYTF
CDR3 DNA: TGTGCCAGCAGTTTAGGAAGGGACAGACCTCTTTATGGCTACACCTTC

V gene: TRBV6-1
clone size: few
CDR3 length: 14
J gene: TRBJ2-5
D gene: .
CDR3 protein: CASSDFRTQETQYF
CDR3 DNA: TGTGCCAGCAGTGACTTCCGGACTCAAGAGACCCAGTACTTC

V gene: TRBV18
clone size: many
CDR3 length: 15
J gene: TRBJ1-3
D gene: .
CDR3 protein: CASSRNPGTGNTIYF
CDR3 DNA: TGTGCCAGCTCACGAAACCCAGGGACTGGAAACACCATATATTTT

V gene: TRBV5-1
clone size: many
CDR3 length: 13
J gene: TRBJ1-1
D gene: .
CDR3 protein: CASSQDRHSEAFF
CDR3 DNA: TGCGCCAGCAGCCAGGACCGACACAGTGAAGCTTTCTTT

V gene: TRBV12-3/TRBV12-4
clone size: many
CDR3 length: 16
J gene: TRBJ2-3
D gene: TRBD2
CDR3 protein: CASSGTSGGAGDTQYF
CDR3 DNA: TGTGCCAGCAGTGGGACTAGCGGGGGGGCGGGCGATACGCAGTATTTT